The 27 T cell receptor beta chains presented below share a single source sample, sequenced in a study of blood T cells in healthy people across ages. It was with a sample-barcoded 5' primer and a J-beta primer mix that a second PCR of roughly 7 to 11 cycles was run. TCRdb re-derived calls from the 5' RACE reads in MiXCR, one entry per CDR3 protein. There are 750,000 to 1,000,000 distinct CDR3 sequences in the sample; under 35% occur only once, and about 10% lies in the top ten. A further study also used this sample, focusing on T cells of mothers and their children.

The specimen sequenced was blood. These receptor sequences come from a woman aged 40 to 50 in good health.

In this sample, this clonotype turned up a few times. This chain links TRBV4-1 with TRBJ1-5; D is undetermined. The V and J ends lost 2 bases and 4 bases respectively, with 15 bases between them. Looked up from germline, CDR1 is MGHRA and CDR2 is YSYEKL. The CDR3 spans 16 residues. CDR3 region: CASSQRTFFGNQPQHF. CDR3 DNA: TGCGCCAGCAGCCAAAGGACTTTTTTCGGGAATCAGCCCCAGCATTTT.

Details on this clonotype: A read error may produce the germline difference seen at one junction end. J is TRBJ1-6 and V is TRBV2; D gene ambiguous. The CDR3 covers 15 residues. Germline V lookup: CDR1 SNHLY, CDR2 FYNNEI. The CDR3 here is CASSPWSWWDSPPHF. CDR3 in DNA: TGTGCCAGCAGTCCATGGTCCTGGTGGGATTCACCCCCCCACTTT.

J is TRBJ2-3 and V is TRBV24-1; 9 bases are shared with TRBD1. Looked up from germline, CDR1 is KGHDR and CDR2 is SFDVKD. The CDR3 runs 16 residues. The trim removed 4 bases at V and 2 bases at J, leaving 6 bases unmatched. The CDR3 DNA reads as TGTGCCACCAGTGACCCCGGGACAGGGCTCACAGATACGCAGTATTTT. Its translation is CATSDPGTGLTDTQYF.

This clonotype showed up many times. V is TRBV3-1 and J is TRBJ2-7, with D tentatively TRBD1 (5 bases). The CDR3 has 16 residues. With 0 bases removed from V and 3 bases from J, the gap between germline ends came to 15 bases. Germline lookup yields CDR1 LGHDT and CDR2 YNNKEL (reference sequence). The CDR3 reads CASSQDVRAVNYEQYF. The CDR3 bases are TGTGCCAGCAGCCAAGATGTCAGGGCAGTCAACTACGAGCAGTACTTC.

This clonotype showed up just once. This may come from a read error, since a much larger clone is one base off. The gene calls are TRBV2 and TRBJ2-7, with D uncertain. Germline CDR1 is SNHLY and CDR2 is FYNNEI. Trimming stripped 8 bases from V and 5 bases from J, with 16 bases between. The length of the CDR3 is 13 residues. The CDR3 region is CASQVSMSHEQYF. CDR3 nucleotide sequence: TGTGCCAGCCAGGTATCTATGTCCCACGAGCAGTACTTC.

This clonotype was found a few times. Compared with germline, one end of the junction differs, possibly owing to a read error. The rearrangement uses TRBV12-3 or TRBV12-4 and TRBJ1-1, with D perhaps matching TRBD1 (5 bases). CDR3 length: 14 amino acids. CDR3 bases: TGTGCCAGCAGTTTGGGGACGGGGAACGCTGAAGCTTTCTTT. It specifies CASSLGTGNAEAFF.

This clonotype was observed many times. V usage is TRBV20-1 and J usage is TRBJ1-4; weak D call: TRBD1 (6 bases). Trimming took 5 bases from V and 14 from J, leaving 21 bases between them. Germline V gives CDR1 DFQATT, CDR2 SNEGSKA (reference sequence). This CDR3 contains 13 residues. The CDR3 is CSASQGSGVYLFF. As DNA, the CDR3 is TGCAGTGCTTCACAGGGATCGGGGGTGTATCTGTTTTTT.

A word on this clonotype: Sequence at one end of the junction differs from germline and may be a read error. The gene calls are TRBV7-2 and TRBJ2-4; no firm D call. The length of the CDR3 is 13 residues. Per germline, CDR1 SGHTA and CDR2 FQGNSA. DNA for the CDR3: TGTGCCAGCAGCCTTAGTGGGGAACTCGGTGGGAACTTC. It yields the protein CASSLSGELGGNF.

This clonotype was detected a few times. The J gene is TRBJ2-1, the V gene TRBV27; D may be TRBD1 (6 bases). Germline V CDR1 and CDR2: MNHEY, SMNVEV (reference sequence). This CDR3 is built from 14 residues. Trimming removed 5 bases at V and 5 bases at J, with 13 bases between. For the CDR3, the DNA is TGTGCCAGCAGTCCTTTTAGGGGGAACAATGAGCAGTTCTTC. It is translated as CASSPFRGNNEQFF.

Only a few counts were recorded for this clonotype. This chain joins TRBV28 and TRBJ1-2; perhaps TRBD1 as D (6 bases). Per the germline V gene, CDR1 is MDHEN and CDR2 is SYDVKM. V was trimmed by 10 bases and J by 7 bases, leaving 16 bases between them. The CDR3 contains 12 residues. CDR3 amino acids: CATRSGASGYTF. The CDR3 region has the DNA TGTGCCACCAGATCAGGGGCGAGTGGCTACACCTTC.

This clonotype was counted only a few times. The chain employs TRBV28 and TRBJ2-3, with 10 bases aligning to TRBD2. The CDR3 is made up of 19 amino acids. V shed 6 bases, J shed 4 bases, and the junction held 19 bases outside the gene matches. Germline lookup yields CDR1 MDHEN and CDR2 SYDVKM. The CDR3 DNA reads TGTGCCAGCAGCTCTCAGCGGAGCGGGGGGGCGTTTCTCTCAGATACGCAGTATTTT. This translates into CASSSQRSGGAFLSDTQYF.

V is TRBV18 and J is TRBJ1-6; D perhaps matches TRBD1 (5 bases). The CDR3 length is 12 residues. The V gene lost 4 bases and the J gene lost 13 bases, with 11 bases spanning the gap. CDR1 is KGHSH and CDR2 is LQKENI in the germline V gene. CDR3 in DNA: TGTGCCAGCTCACGAGGGGAAGGGCCCCTCCACTTT. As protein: CASSRGEGPLHF.

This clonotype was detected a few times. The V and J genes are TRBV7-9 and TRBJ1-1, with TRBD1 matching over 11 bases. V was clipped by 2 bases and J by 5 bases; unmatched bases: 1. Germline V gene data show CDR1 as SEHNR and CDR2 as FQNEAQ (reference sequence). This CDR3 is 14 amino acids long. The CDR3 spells CASSLRDRGTEAFF. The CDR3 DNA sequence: TGTGCCAGCAGCTTAAGGGACAGGGGGACTGAAGCTTTCTTT. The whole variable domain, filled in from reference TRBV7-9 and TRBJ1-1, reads DTGVSQNPRHKITKRGQNVTFRCDPISEHNRLYWYRQTLGQGPEFLTYFQNEAQLEKSRLLSDRFSAERPKGSFSTLEIQRTEQGDSAMYLCASSLRDRGTEAFFGQGTRLTVV.

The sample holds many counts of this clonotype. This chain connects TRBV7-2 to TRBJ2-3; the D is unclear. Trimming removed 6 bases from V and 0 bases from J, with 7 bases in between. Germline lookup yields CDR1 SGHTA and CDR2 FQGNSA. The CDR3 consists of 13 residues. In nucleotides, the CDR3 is TGTGCCAGCAGACCTACGAGCACAGATACGCAGTATTTT. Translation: CASRPTSTDTQYF.

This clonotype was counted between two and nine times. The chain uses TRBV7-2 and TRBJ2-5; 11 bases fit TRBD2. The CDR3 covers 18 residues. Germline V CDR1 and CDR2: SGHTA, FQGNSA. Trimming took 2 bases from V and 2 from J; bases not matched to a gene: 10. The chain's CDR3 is CASSLSASGGTGQETQYF. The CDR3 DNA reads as TGTGCCAGCAGCTTATCGGCTAGCGGGGGGACCGGGCAAGAGACCCAGTACTTC.

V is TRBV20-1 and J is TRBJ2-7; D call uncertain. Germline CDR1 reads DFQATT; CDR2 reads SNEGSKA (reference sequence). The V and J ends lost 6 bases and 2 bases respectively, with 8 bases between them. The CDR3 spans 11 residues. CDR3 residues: CSAPRTYEQYF. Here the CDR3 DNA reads TGCAGTGCCCCGAGAACCTACGAGCAGTACTTC.

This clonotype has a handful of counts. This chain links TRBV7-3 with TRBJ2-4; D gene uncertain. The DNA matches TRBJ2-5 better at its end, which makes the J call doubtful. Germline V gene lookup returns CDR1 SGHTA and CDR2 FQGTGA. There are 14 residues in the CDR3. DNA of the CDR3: TGTGCCAGCAGCTTAGGTCCCACCCCAGAGACCCAGTACTTC. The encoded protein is CASSLGPTPETQYF.

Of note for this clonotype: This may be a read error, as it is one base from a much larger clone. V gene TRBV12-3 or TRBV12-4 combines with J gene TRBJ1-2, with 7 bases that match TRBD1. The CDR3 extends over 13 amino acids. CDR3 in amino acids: CVSSSWTGGGYTF. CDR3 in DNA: TGTGTCAGCAGTTCCTGGACAGGTGGGGGCTACACCTTC.

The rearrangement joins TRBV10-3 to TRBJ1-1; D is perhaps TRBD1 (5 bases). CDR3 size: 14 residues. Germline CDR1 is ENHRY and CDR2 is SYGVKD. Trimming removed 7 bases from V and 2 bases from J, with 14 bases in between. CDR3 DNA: TGTGCCATCACGGAGGGCAGGGTAAACACTGAAGCTTTCTTT. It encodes CAITEGRVNTEAFF.

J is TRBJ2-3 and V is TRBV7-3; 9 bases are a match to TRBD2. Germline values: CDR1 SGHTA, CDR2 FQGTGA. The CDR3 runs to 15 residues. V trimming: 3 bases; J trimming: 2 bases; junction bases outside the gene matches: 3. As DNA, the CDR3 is TGTGCCAGCAGCTTTAAGCGGGGGGCCACAGATACGCAGTATTTT. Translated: CASSFKRGATDTQYF.

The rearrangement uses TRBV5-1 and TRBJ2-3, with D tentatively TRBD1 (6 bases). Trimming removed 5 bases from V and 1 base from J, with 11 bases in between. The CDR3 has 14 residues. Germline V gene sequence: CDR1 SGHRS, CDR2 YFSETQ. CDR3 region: CASRKGDRTDTQYF. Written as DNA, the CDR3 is TGCGCCAGCAGAAAGGGGGACCGCACAGATACGCAGTATTTT.

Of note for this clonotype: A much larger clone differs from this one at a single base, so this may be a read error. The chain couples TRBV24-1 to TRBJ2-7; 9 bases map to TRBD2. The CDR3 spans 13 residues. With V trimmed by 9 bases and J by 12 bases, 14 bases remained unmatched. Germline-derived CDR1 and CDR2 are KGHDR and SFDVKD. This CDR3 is CATASGVLETPYF. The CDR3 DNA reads TGTGCCACCGCTAGCGGGGTTTTGGAGACCCCGTACTTC.

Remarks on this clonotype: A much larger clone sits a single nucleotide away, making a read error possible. CDR3 nucleotide sequence: TGTGCCAGCAGTGAATCTCGGACAGGGGGCTACGGGCAGTACTTC. Translation gives CASSESRTGGYGQYF. The chain is built from TRBV6-1 and TRBJ2-7; 11 bases agree with TRBD1. Looked up from germline, CDR1 is MNHNS and CDR2 is SASEGT. CDR3 size: 15 residues.

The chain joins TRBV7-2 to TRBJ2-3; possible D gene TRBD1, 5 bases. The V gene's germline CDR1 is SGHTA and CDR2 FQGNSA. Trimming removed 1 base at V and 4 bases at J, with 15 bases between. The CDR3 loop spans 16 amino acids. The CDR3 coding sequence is TGTGCCAGCAGCTTAGTTGGCAGCCAGGGCGCAGATACGCAGTATTTT. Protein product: CASSLVGSQGADTQYF. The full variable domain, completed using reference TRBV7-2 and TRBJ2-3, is GAGVSQSPSNKVTEKGKDVELRCDPISGHTALYWYRQSLGQGLEFLIYFQGNSAPDKSGLPSDRFSAERTGGSVSTLTIQRTQQEDSAVYLCASSLVGSQGADTQYFGPGTRLTVL.

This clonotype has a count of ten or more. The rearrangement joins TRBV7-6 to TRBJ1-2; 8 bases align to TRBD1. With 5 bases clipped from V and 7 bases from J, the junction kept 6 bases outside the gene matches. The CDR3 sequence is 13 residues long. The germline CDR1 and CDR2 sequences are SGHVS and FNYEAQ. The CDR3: CASSVGQGGGYTF. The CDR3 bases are TGTGCCAGCAGCGTCGGACAGGGTGGTGGCTACACCTTC.

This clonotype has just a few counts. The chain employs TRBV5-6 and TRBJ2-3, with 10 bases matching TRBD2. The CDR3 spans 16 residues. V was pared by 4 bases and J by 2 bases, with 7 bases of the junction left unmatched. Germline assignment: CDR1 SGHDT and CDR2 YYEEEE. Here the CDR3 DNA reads TGTGCCAGCAGCCCGGGACTAGCGCCCACCACAGATACGCAGTATTTT. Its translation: CASSPGLAPTTDTQYF. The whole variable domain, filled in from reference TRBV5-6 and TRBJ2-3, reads DAGVTQSPTHLIKTRGQQVTLRCSPKSGHDTVSWYQQALGQGPQFIFQYYEEEERQRGNFPDRFSGHQFPNYSSELNVNALLLGDSALYLCASSPGLAPTTDTQYFGPGTRLTVL.

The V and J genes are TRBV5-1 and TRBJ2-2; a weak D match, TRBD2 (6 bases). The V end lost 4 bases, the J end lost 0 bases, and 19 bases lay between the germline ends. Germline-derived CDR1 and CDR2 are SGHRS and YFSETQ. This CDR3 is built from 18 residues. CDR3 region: CASSPPAGGASNTGELFF. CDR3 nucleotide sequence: TGCGCCAGCAGCCCCCCGGCTGGCGGGGCTTCGAACACCGGGGAGCTGTTTTTT.